Following are 4 T cell receptor beta chains from one sample sequenced in a study of shared T cell receptors in the human thymus. Sequenced by immunoSEQ multiplex PCR; TCRdb stores in-frame clones only, minus some. The table lists roughly 710,000 clones, 75% to 90% of them singletons. The same specimen was also included in a second study, on human thymus T cells.

The sample comprised thymocytes. The receptors were sampled from a girl younger than two with a congenital heart defect.

The J gene is TRBJ2-3, the V gene TRBV27; D is undetermined. The germline V and J ends were trimmed by 6 bases and 0 bases, with 10 bases remaining between them. The CDR3 runs 14 residues. Germline V gene sequence: CDR1 MNHEY, CDR2 SMNVEV (reference sequence). CDR3 DNA sequence: TGTGCCAGCAGACCCGACATTAGCACAGATACGCAGTATTTT. The encoded protein is CASRPDISTDTQYF.

V usage is TRBV5-1 and J usage is TRBJ1-5, with D perhaps TRBD1 (6 bases). CDR3 length equals 13 residues. CDR1 and CDR2 from the germline V gene are SGHRS and YFSETQ. Trimming shortened V by 1 base and J by 7 bases, and 9 bases separated the two germline ends. The CDR3 is CASSLKRGQPQHF. In DNA, the CDR3 is TGCGCCAGCAGCTTGAAGAGGGGGCAGCCCCAGCATTTT.

V gene TRBV19 combines with J gene TRBJ1-2, with D possibly matching TRBD1 (6 bases). V was cut by 9 bases and J by 3 bases, with 14 bases left in between. This CDR3 has 13 residues. Germline V CDR1 and CDR2: LNHDA, SQIVND (reference sequence). The chain's CDR3 is CASGGQTDYGYTF. For the CDR3, the DNA is TGTGCCAGCGGGGGGCAGACCGACTATGGCTACACCTTC. Complete variable domain (other parts from reference TRBV19 and TRBJ1-2): DGGITQSPKYLFRKEGQNVTLSCEQNLNHDAMYWYRQDPGQGLRLIYYSQIVNDFQKGDIAEGYSVSREKKESFPLTVTSAQKNPTAFYLCASGGQTDYGYTFGSGTRLTVV.

This clone was detected once. An end of the junction does not agree with germline; a read error may underlie this. The chain combines TRBV29-1 with TRBJ2-1, with 8 bases aligning to TRBD2. CDR1 and CDR2 from the germline V gene are SQVTM and ANQGSEA. The CDR3 is 9 residues long. CDR3 in DNA: TGCAGCGACACGCTAGCGGGTCTCTTC. Amino acids: CSDTLAGLF.